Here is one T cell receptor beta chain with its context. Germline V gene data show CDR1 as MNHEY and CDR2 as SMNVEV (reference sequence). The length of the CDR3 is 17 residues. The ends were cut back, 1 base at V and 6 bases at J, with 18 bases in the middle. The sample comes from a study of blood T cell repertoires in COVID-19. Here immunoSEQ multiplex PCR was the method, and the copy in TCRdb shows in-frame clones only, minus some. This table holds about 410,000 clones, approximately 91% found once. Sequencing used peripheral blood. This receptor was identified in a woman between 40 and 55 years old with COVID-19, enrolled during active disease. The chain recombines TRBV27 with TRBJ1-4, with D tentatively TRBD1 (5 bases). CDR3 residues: CASSLLGEKPGDEKLFF. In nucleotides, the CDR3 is TGTGCCAGCAGTTTATTAGGGGAAAAACCTGGGGATGAAAAACTGTTTTTT.